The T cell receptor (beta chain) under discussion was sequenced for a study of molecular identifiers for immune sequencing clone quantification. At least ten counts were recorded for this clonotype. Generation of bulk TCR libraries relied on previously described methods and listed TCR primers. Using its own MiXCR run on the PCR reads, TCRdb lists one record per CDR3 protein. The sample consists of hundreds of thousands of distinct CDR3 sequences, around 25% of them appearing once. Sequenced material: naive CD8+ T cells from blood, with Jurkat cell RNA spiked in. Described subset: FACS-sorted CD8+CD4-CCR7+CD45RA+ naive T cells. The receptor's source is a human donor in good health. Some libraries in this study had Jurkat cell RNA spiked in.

CDR3 sequence reads: CASSPGVYYEQYF. For the CDR3, the DNA is TGTGCCAGCAGCCCGGGGGTATACTACGAGCAGTACTTC. V gene TRBV27 combines with J gene TRBJ2-7; possibly TRBD2 for D (6 bases). Germline V lookup: CDR1 MNHEY, CDR2 SMNVEV (reference sequence). V shed 6 bases and J shed 3 bases, with 12 bases lying between them. The CDR3 runs to 13 residues.